One TCR beta chain is described in this entry. This receptor's antigen is unknown. One base away there is no much larger clone; base qualities are not given. The record originates from a study of patients and donors after allogeneic stem cell transplantation (dated by TCRdb to about 2020). As encoded in the germline V gene (reference sequence), CDR1 is SGHKS while CDR2 is YYEKEE. V and J are truncated by 4 bases and 7 bases respectively, leaving an intervening sequence of 17 bases. The CDR3 holds 14 amino acids from the cysteine to the phenylalanine. Just CDR3 DNA is preserved here, 42 bases in frame from base 1. The library was produced with RT-PCR. Sequencing was carried out with a NextSeq 550. TCRdb ran its own pipeline on the public reads, namely fastp trimming at Q25 and MiXCR clone calling, and kept in-frame beta chains. A single entry per CDR3 protein holds the most common genes and DNA from its merged rows. Here the sample has about 110,000 distinct CDR3 sequences; roughly 37% occur a single time. The ten top clones hold around 30% of the sample.

This clonotype was sampled from a human donor who was either an allogeneic HSCT recipient or a stem cell or donor lymphocyte infusion donor (not recorded which). It is not recorded whose cells these are; they may come from a transplant donor. The specimen sequenced was blood, either unsorted or a sorted T cell fraction (not recorded which). The rearrangement joined TRBV5-5 to TRBJ1-1, with the D gene uncertain. Here is the DNA: TGTGCCAGCAGCCTAGGGCGGGCTCGGAATGAAGCTTTCTTT. This sequence encodes CASSLGRARNEAFF.